The rows below give T cell receptor beta chains drawn from one sample of a study of shared clonotypes between healthy human individuals. This table comes from immunoSEQ multiplex PCR, and its TCRdb copy is limited to in-frame clones, with some not included. The table has over a million clones, 70% to 80% seen once. Material: memory CD4+ T cells from PBMCs. These receptors were obtained from a man between 18 and 35 years old in good health. Some clones in this sample may be carry-over from other donors' samples. CDR3s include the opening cysteine and the closing phenylalanine or tryptophan. Each record gives: J gene, D gene, clone size, V gene, CDR3 DNA, CDR3 protein. D genes are given only for firm matches. The size field is filled for only some rows; it gives once, few, many or a size class.

TRBJ2-7 | . | . | TRBV28 | TGTGCCAGCACCCCGAACCGGGCGGGACTCTCGAGGGACTACGAGCAGTACTTC | CASTPNRAGLSRDYEQYF
TRBJ2-3 | . | . | TRBV4-2 | TGTGCCAGCAGCCAAGATGGGGCCTCCCCGGATACGCAGTATTTT | CASSQDGASPDTQYF
TRBJ2-1 | . | . | TRBV7-7 | TGTGCCAGCAGCTCCCCCGGGACCCGAAAGCAGTTCTTC | CASSSPGTRKQFF
TRBJ2-3 | TRBD2 | . | TRBV30 | TGTGCCTGGAGTGTGGGTAGCGGGAGGGCCGTAGATACGCAGTATTTT | CAWSVGSGRAVDTQYF
TRBJ2-3 | TRBD2 | many | TRBV11-3 | TGTGCCAGCAGCCCATGGGGACTAGCGGGCTTGGATACGCAGTATTTT | CASSPWGLAGLDTQYF
TRBJ2-1 | TRBD2 | . | TRBV6-6 | TGTGCCAGCAGTCGGACTAGCGGGTACAATGAGCAGTTCTTC | CASSRTSGYNEQFF
TRBJ2-1 | TRBD1 | . | TRBV7-9 | TGTGCCAGCAGCTTTAGAACAGGGGCCAACAATGAGCAGTTCTTC | CASSFRTGANNEQFF
TRBJ2-2 | TRBD2 | . | TRBV7-3 | TGTGCCAGCAGCCCCCTTAGCGCGGGAGGGGCCGGGGAGCTGTTTTTT | CASSPLSAGGAGELFF
TRBJ1-1 | . | . | TRBV10-2 | TGCGCCAGCAGTGGGGTGTCAGAGGGCGCGTGGACTGAAGCTTTCTTT | CASSGVSEGAWTEAFF
TRBJ2-1 | . | . | TRBV7-9 | TGTGCCAGCAGCGCAACCCACAATGAGCAGTTCTTC | CASSATHNEQFF
TRBJ1-2 | . | . | TRBV7-9 | TGTGCCAGCAGCTTACTCACTAACTATGGCTACACCTTC | CASSLLTNYGYTF
TRBJ2-7 | . | . | TRBV2 | TGTGCCAGCAGGCCCCCCACGCTCGAGCAGTACTTC | CASRPPTLEQYF
TRBJ1-5 | . | once | TRBV25-1 | TGTGCCAGCACGGCAGGGGATAATCAGCCCCAGCATTTT | CASTAGDNQPQHF
TRBJ2-7 | . | . | TRBV7-2 | TGTGCCAGCAGCTTAGTGGCAGGGCGAACTAGTTACGAGCAGTACTTC | CASSLVAGRTSYEQYF